Listed below are T cell receptor beta chains from one sample, sequenced in a study of blood T cell repertoires in COVID-19. Here immunoSEQ multiplex PCR was the method, and the copy in TCRdb shows in-frame clones only, minus some. This table has about 100,000 clones, 86% appearing once. Sequenced: peripheral blood. These TCRs come from a man older than 75 with acute or convalescent COVID-19. CDR3s include the opening cysteine and the closing phenylalanine or tryptophan. Each record gives: V gene, D gene, clone size, J gene, CDR3 protein, CDR3 DNA. The D gene is left open where the match is weak. Clone size is shown for a subset of rows, as once, few, many or a class of expanded clone.

TRBV19	TRBD2	NA	TRBJ2-2	CASRGLAGAGELFF	TGTGCCAGTAGAGGTCTAGCGGGAGCCGGGGAGCTGTTTTTT
TRBV27	TRBD2	NA	TRBJ2-3	CASRRPGLAGEGDTQYF	TGTGCCAGCAGGCGACCGGGACTAGCGGGAGAAGGCGATACGCAGTATTTT
TRBV24-1	TRBD1	once	TRBJ2-5	CATSLPGGVQETQYF	TGTGCCACCAGCCTTCCAGGGGGCGTCCAAGAGACCCAGTACTTC
TRBV6-5	TRBD1	NA	TRBJ2-3	CASRETGPMDTQYF	TGTGCCAGCAGGGAGACAGGGCCCATGGATACGCAGTATTTT
TRBV18	TRBD2	NA	TRBJ2-1	CASSRSSGLAESTEQFF	TGTGCCAGCTCCCGGTCGTCGGGACTAGCGGAATCTACTGAGCAGTTCTTC
TRBV7-2	TRBD2	few	TRBJ2-1	CASSLVGTSGYNEQFF	TGTGCCAGCAGCTTAGTCGGGACTAGCGGATACAATGAGCAGTTCTTC
TRBV6-2/TRBV6-3	TRBD1	once	TRBJ2-6	CASSSRDRGRGGANVLTF	TGTGCCAGCAGTTCCCGGGACAGGGGGCGCGGTGGGGCCAACGTCCTGACTTTC
TRBV5-4	NA	NA	TRBJ2-1	CASSLTGPGNEQFF	TGTGCCAGCAGCTTAACGGGTCCAGGGAATGAGCAGTTCTTC
TRBV27	NA	NA	TRBJ2-3	CASSFGRGDTQYF	TGTGCCAGCAGTTTTGGCCGGGGTGATACGCAGTATTTT
TRBV5-1	TRBD1	NA	TRBJ1-3	CASSLGQGGGNTIYF	TGCGCCAGCAGCCTGGGACAGGGTGGTGGAAACACCATATATTTT
TRBV2	NA	NA	TRBJ1-1	CASKPGGTEAFF	TGTGCCAGCAAGCCCGGGGGAACTGAAGCTTTCTTT
TRBV2	TRBD1	NA	TRBJ1-4	CATHGTANEKLFF	TGTGCCACCCACGGGACAGCTAATGAAAAACTGTTTTTT
TRBV6-5	NA	NA	TRBJ2-1	CASSRAGTSYNEQFF	TGTGCCAGCAGTAGGGCGGGGACTTCCTACAATGAGCAGTTCTTC
TRBV5-1	NA	many	TRBJ1-4	CASSSRGTGNEKLFF	TGCGCCAGCAGCTCGCGCGGGACGGGTAATGAAAAACTGTTTTTT
TRBV2	TRBD2	once	TRBJ2-3	CASSAASGGTDTQYF	TGTGCCAGCAGTGCTGCTAGCGGTGGCACAGATACGCAGTATTTT
TRBV9	TRBD2	NA	TRBJ2-2	CASSRGLEDTGELFF	TGTGCCAGCAGCAGGGGACTAGAAGACACCGGGGAGCTGTTTTTT
TRBV3-1/TRBV3-2	TRBD2	once	TRBJ2-1	CASSQWTSRDEQFF	TGTGCCAGCAGCCAATGGACTAGCAGGGATGAGCAGTTCTTC
TRBV7-9	TRBD1	NA	TRBJ1-2	CASRRQGASLSGGYTF	TGTGCCAGCAGACGACAGGGGGCGAGTTTGAGTGGTGGCTACACCTTC
TRBV9	TRBD2	NA	TRBJ2-5	CASSVGSWGRASEQETQYF	TGTGCCAGCAGCGTAGGTAGTTGGGGGAGGGCCTCGGAGCAAGAGACCCAGTACTTC
TRBV28	NA	few	TRBJ2-7	CASSDIYEQYF	TGTGCCAGCAGTGACATCTACGAGCAGTACTTC
TRBV3-1/TRBV3-2	TRBD2	NA	TRBJ2-1	CASRSGLAGNEQFF	TGTGCCAGCAGGTCGGGACTAGCGGGAAATGAGCAGTTCTTC
TRBV19	TRBD2	NA	TRBJ2-5	CASSWRTSGSRQETQYF	TGTGCCAGTAGTTGGAGGACTAGCGGGAGTAGGCAAGAGACCCAGTACTTC
TRBV5-5	NA	NA	TRBJ2-7	CASSPSSNGYYEQYF	TGTGCCAGCAGCCCCTCAAGTAACGGTTACTACGAGCAGTACTTC
TRBV5-1	TRBD1	NA	TRBJ1-4	CASSLGRGTGDEKLFF	TGCGCCAGCAGCTTGGGCCGGGGGACAGGGGATGAAAAACTGTTTTTT
TRBV6-5	TRBD2	NA	TRBJ2-2	CASSYPSGRYTGELFF	TGTGCCAGCAGTTACCCTAGCGGGCGCTACACCGGGGAGCTGTTTTTT
TRBV4-3	NA	NA	TRBJ2-7	CASSQDSSAEPYEQYF	TGCGCCAGCAGCCAAGATTCGAGTGCCGAGCCCTACGAGCAGTACTTC
TRBV2	NA	NA	TRBJ1-2	CASSQSMGGIYTF	TGTGCCAGCAGCCAATCTATGGGCGGGATCTACACCTTC
TRBV5-1	TRBD1	NA	TRBJ1-2	CASSWAGQGADGYTF	TGCGCCAGCAGCTGGGCGGGACAGGGGGCTGATGGCTACACCTTC
TRBV5-1	TRBD2	NA	TRBJ2-1	CASSLGVGTTYNEQFF	TGCGCCAGCAGCTTGGGGGTGGGGACTACATACAATGAGCAGTTCTTC
TRBV24-1	TRBD1	NA	TRBJ2-1	CATSPPFGTGDRNEQFF	TGTGCCACCAGTCCCCCATTCGGGACAGGGGACCGCAATGAGCAGTTCTTC
TRBV7-8	TRBD2	NA	TRBJ2-1	CASSLPGSGRAVEQFF	TGTGCCAGCAGCTTACCCGGGAGCGGGAGGGCCGTTGAGCAGTTCTTC
TRBV19	TRBD1	NA	TRBJ1-5	CASQDRANQPQHF	TGTGCCAGTCAGGACAGGGCCAATCAGCCCCAGCATTTT
TRBV27	NA	NA	TRBJ1-1	CASSLSKGRGNTEAFF	TGTGCCAGCAGTTTATCGAAAGGGAGAGGGAACACTGAAGCTTTCTTT
TRBV24-1	NA	NA	TRBJ2-1	CATEVGAGRYGEQFF	TGTGCCACAGAAGTAGGCGCAGGGAGGTATGGGGAGCAGTTCTTC
TRBV6-6	NA	NA	TRBJ2-2	CASSYPRGNTGELFF	TGTGCCAGCAGTTACCCTCGCGGTAACACCGGGGAGCTGTTTTTT
TRBV7-2	NA	NA	TRBJ2-5	CASVGNGEETQYF	TGTGCCAGCGTTGGAAACGGGGAAGAGACCCAGTACTTC
TRBV7-9	NA	NA	TRBJ1-4	CASSLQGSNEKLFF	TGTGCCAGCAGCTTACAGGGAAGTAATGAAAAACTGTTTTTT
TRBV30	TRBD2	NA	TRBJ2-1	CAWSVGLAVNEQFF	TGTGCCTGGAGTGTGGGACTAGCGGTCAATGAGCAGTTCTTC
TRBV5-1	NA	NA	TRBJ1-1	CASAAGLMNTEAFF	TGCGCCAGCGCAGCGGGCCTTATGAACACTGAAGCTTTCTTT
TRBV12-3/TRBV12-4	TRBD1	NA	TRBJ1-2	CASTQDRVSGYTF	TGTGCCAGCACCCAGGACAGGGTGAGTGGCTACACCTTC
TRBV24-1	NA	once	TRBJ2-1	CATSDGTQYNEQFF	TGTGCCACCAGTGATGGGACACAATACAATGAGCAGTTCTTC
TRBV19	NA	NA	TRBJ1-5	CASKPNGVNQPQHF	TGTGCCAGTAAACCGAACGGGGTCAATCAGCCCCAGCATTTT